One and the same sample provided the 19 T cell receptor beta chains below, sequenced in a study of blood T cell repertoires in COVID-19. Here immunoSEQ multiplex PCR was the method, and the copy in TCRdb shows in-frame clones only, minus some. Altogether 130,000 or so clones are present, around 84% being singletons, with the ten largest covering 3.5% to 4%. Sequencing was performed on PBMCs or T cells enriched from blood (not recorded which). These receptors were collected from a woman aged 25 to 39 who had recovered from COVID-19.

The rearrangement links TRBV3-1 (or the pseudogene TRBV3-2) to TRBJ1-6; D unclear. Trimming pared 3 bases from V and 8 bases from J, leaving 17 bases between. This CDR3 is 16 amino acids long. CDR1 and CDR2 from the germline V gene are LGHDT and YNNKEL (reference sequence). The DNA of the CDR3 is TGTGCCAGCAGCCATTGGGGAGGCGGTTCGGATTCACCCCTCCACTTT. Its translation: CASSHWGGGSDSPLHF.

The V gene is TRBV7-6, the J gene TRBJ2-1, with TRBD2 matching over 7 bases. CDR3 length equals 15 residues. Germline CDR1 and CDR2: SGHVS and FNYEAQ. With V trimmed by 5 bases and J by 4 bases, 8 bases remained unmatched. The CDR3 nucleotides are TGTGCCAGCAGCCCTCTAGCGGAGAGATACAATGAGCAGTTCTTC. Translation: CASSPLAERYNEQFF.

V and J are TRBV7-2 and TRBJ2-5; the match to TRBD2 covers 12 bases. Unmatched junction bases numbered 9, after V lost 0 bases and J lost 4 bases. Germline loops: CDR1 SGHTA, CDR2 FQGNSA. The length of the CDR3 is 18 residues. This chain's CDR3 is CASSLAQGLAGGRETQYF. CDR3 nucleotides: TGTGCCAGCAGCTTAGCACAGGGGCTAGCGGGAGGGAGAGAGACCCAGTACTTC.

The chain carries TRBV2 and TRBJ1-1; D might be TRBD1 (6 bases). Trimming removed 4 bases at V and 0 bases at J, with 6 bases between. Germline CDR1 and CDR2: SNHLY and FYNNEI. The CDR3 is 13 residues long. CDR3 in DNA: TGTGCCAGCAGTGGACAGGTGAACACTGAAGCTTTCTTT. Translating gives CASSGQVNTEAFF.

The rearrangement uses TRBV4-2 and TRBJ1-1, with 8 bases identical to TRBD1. Germline values: CDR1 LGHNA, CDR2 YNFKEQ. This CDR3 is 13 amino acids long. After removal of 7 bases from V and 3 bases from J, the junction contained 4 bases not matched to a gene. The CDR3 spells CASTQGADTEAFF. In nucleotides, the CDR3 is TGTGCCAGCACCCAGGGGGCGGACACTGAAGCTTTCTTT.

The CDR3 is CSASMNTEAFF. Written as DNA, the CDR3 is TGCAGTGCTAGCATGAACACTGAAGCTTTCTTT. V is TRBV20-1 and J is TRBJ1-1; D unresolved. This CDR3 has 11 amino acids. Deletions cut 3 bases from V and 0 bases from J, with 2 bases between. The germline V gene has CDR1 DFQATT and CDR2 SNEGSKA (reference sequence).

This sequence joins TRBV6-2 or TRBV6-3 and TRBJ2-5, with 7 bases identical to TRBD2. This CDR3 has 15 residues. V shed 2 bases and J 5 bases; nucleotides not matched to a gene: 8. Germline V gives CDR1 MNHEY, CDR2 SVGEGT. This CDR3 is CASSYGEGEVETQYF. The CDR3 nucleotides read TGTGCCAGCAGTTACGGGGAGGGTGAGGTCGAGACCCAGTACTTC.

The chain joins TRBV5-1 to TRBJ2-5; 7 bases line up with TRBD1. Trimming cost V 0 bases and J 4 bases; bases outside gene matches: 6. The CDR3 runs to 15 residues. CDR1 SGHRS and CDR2 YFSETQ come from the germline V gene. The CDR3 sequence: CASSLDRGFGETQYF. CDR3 DNA sequence: TGCGCCAGCAGCTTGGACAGGGGATTTGGAGAGACCCAGTACTTC.

This chain links TRBV12-3 or TRBV12-4 with TRBJ1-1, with D hard to call. CDR3 size: 13 residues. V shed 5 bases and J shed 7 bases, with 14 bases lying between them. CDR3 in DNA: TGTGCCAGCAGTAAGTTAAACGGAGGTGAAGCTTTCTTT. Translation: CASSKLNGGEAFF.

In its sample, this clone was seen once. The chain has TRBV9 and TRBJ1-2, with D possibly matching TRBD1 (6 bases). The CDR3 has 17 amino acids. Trimming cost V 4 bases and J 0 bases, with 19 bases left between them. The V gene's germline CDR1 is SGDLS and CDR2 YYNGEE. CDR3 sequence reads: CASSPSFPRGTNYGYTF. The CDR3 DNA reads as TGTGCCAGCAGCCCCTCGTTCCCCAGGGGCACTAACTATGGCTACACCTTC. Using reference TRBV9 and TRBJ1-2 for the parts outside the CDR3, the full variable domain is DSGVTQTPKHLITATGQRVTLRCSPRSGDLSVYWYQQSLDQGLQFLIQYYNGEERAKGNILERFSAQQFPDLHSELNLSSLELGDSALYFCASSPSFPRGTNYGYTFGSGTRLTVV.

This chain links TRBV10-3 with TRBJ2-1, with 10 bases matching TRBD2. CDR3 length: 17 amino acids. From germline, CDR1 is ENHRY and CDR2 SYGVKD. V shed 2 bases, J shed 9 bases, and the junction held 13 bases outside the gene matches. CDR3 sequence reads: CAISELGTSVPIGEQFF. The CDR3 DNA reads as TGTGCCATCAGTGAGCTTGGGACTAGCGTGCCGATCGGTGAGCAGTTCTTC.

The rearrangement links TRBV11-1 to TRBJ2-7; D gene uncertain. Per germline, CDR1 SGHAT and CDR2 FQDESV (reference sequence). V was shortened by 5 bases and J by 5 bases, with 13 bases between the two germline ends. CDR3 size: 13 residues. CDR3 sequence (DNA): TGTGCCAGCAGCGACACAACGCCGGACGAGCAGTACTTC. Encoded protein: CASSDTTPDEQYF.

The count of this clone is one. This chain joins TRBV18 and TRBJ2-2; TRBD2 matches 8 bases. This CDR3 comprises 17 residues. Germline V gives CDR1 KGHSH, CDR2 LQKENI. V lost 4 bases and J lost 0; bases outside the gene matches: 7. CDR3: CASSLSTSGANTGELFF. In DNA, the CDR3 is TGTGCCAGCTCACTCAGCACTAGCGGTGCGAACACCGGGGAGCTGTTTTTT. Full variable domain (rest looked up from reference TRBV18 and TRBJ2-2): NAGVMQNPRHLVRRRGQEARLRCSPMKGHSHVYWYRQLPEEGLKFMVYLQKENIIDESGMPKERFSAEFPKEGPSILRIQQVVRGDSAAYFCASSLSTSGANTGELFFGEGSRLTVL.

This chain links TRBV11-2 with TRBJ2-1; TRBD2 matches 9 bases. Germline CDR1 is SGHAT and CDR2 is FQNNGV. This CDR3 contains 16 residues. The trim removed 2 bases at V and 3 bases at J, leaving 5 bases unmatched. CDR3 in DNA: TGTGCCAGCAGCTTATTGGCGGGAGGGAACTACAATGAGCAGTTCTTC. It encodes CASSLLAGGNYNEQFF.

The J gene is TRBJ2-7, the V gene TRBV25-1; D is uncertain. With 2 bases removed from V and 9 bases from J, the gap between germline ends came to 11 bases. CDR1 MGHDK and CDR2 SYGVNS come from the germline V gene. The CDR3 covers 12 residues. CDR3 amino acids: CASSESRVGQYF. CDR3 DNA: TGTGCCAGCAGTGAAAGTCGGGTCGGGCAGTACTTC.

This clone was observed a handful of times. The chain combines TRBV7-3 with TRBJ2-2, with 7 bases that match TRBD1. V lost 5 bases and J lost 4; bases outside the gene matches: 7. Germline lookup yields CDR1 SGHTA and CDR2 FQGTGA. CDR3 size: 15 residues. For the CDR3, the DNA is TGTGCCAGCAGCCTCTGGGACAGCTGCACCGGGGAGCTGTTTTTT. Translation: CASSLWDSCTGELFF.

The chain links TRBV7-9 to TRBJ2-6; D possibly corresponds to TRBD2 (5 bases). Germline CDR1 reads SEHNR; CDR2 reads FQNEAQ (reference sequence). CDR3 length equals 17 residues. Trimming removed 1 base from V and 0 bases from J, with 10 bases in between. CDR3 sequence reads: CASSLGVSASGANVLTF. The DNA for the CDR3 is TGTGCCAGCAGCTTAGGAGTTAGCGCCTCTGGGGCCAACGTCCTGACTTTC.

The V and J genes are TRBV5-4 and TRBJ1-1, with TRBD1 matching 7 bases. The CDR3 has 17 residues. V lost 6 bases and J lost 0; bases outside the gene matches: 14. Germline loops: CDR1 SGHNT, CDR2 YYREEE (reference sequence). DNA for the CDR3: TGTGCCAGCAAGCCGTCCGGGACAGCCGTCATGAACACTGAAGCTTTCTTT. Residues: CASKPSGTAVMNTEAFF.

The V and J genes are TRBV6-2 or TRBV6-3 and TRBJ1-2; the match to TRBD1 covers 7 bases. Germline V CDR1 and CDR2: MNHEY, SVGEGT. This CDR3 region has 18 residues. The V segment lost 2 bases and the J segment 4 bases; nucleotides outside the gene matches: 16. The CDR3 spells CASSYDRTGRSTSYGYTF. CDR3 nucleotides: TGTGCCAGCAGTTACGATCGGACAGGAAGGTCGACATCCTATGGCTACACCTTC.